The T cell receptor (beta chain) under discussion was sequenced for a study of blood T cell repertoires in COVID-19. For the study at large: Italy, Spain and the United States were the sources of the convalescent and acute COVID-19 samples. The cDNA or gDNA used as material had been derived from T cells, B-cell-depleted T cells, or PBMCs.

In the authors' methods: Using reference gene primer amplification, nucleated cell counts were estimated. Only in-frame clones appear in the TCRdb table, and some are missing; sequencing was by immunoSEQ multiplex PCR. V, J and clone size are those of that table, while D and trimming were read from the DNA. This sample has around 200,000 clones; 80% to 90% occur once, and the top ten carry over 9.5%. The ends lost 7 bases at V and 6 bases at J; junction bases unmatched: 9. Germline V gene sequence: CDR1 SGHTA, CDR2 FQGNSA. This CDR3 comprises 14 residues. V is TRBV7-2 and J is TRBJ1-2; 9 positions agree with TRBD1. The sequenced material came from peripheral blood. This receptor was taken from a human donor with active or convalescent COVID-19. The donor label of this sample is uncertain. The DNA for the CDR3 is TGTGCCAGCACCCTAGGGGGACAGGGCAATGGCTACACCTTC. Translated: CASTLGGQGNGYTF.